This record covers a single TCR beta chain. The data were obtained in a study of control samples from healthy donors and cancer patients. Generated by immunoSEQ multiplex PCR, the TCRdb table keeps only in-frame clones and is missing some. The table shows about 22,000 clones, with around 83% occurring only once. The CDR3 runs to 14 residues. Germline-derived CDR1 and CDR2 are LNHDA and SQIVND (reference sequence). V lost 4 bases and J lost 3, with 12 bases in between. The sequencing input was PBMCs. The chain carries TRBV19 and TRBJ1-1; maybe TRBD1 (6 bases). The receptor's source is a man in his sixties with head and neck cancer. DNA for the CDR3: TGTGCCAGTAGTAAGGGGGAAATAGACACTGAAGCTTTCTTT. Translating gives CASSKGEIDTEAFF.